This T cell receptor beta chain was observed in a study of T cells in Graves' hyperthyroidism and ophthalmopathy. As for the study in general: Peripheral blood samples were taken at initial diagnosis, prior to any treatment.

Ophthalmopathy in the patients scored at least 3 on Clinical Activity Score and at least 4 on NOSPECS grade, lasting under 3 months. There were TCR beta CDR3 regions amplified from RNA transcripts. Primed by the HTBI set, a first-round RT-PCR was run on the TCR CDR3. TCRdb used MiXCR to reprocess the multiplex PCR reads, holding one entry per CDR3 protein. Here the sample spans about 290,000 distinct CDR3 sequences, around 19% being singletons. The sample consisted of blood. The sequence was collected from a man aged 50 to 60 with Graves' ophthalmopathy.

CDR3 DNA: TGCGCCAGCAGCCAAGATCTTAGGGGTTATGAGCAGTACTTC. Translated, it gives CASSQDLRGYEQYF. The V gene is TRBV4-1, the J gene TRBJ2-7, with a weak D call TRBD1 (5 bases). The germline V and J ends were trimmed by 0 bases and 7 bases, with 13 bases remaining between them. The CDR3 loop spans 14 amino acids. Germline CDR1 reads MGHRA; CDR2 reads YSYEKL.